What follows are 3 T cell receptor beta chains derived from one specimen sequenced in a study of shared clonotypes between healthy human individuals. TCRdb's table, derived via immunoSEQ multiplex PCR, lists solely in-frame clones and lacks some. The sample carries roughly 2.2 million clones, more than 85% recorded once. Sequences were obtained from naive CD4+ T cells from PBMCs. Stated subset: CD45RA+ positively selected. The source is a man aged 18-30 years in good health. Some clones in this sample may be carry-over from other donors' samples.

The chain carries TRBV6-6 and TRBJ2-7; 8 bases line up with TRBD1. Trimming cost V 0 bases and J 2 bases; bases outside gene matches: 6. The CDR3 has 16 amino acids. The V gene's germline CDR1 is MNHNY and CDR2 SVGAGI (reference sequence). In nucleotides, the CDR3 is TGTGCCAGCAGTTACTCGCTGGGACAGGTAGCCTACGAGCAGTACTTC. Its protein product is CASSYSLGQVAYEQYF.

This clone was recorded only once. As DNA, the CDR3 is TGTGCCAGCAGCAAGGGTGGTTTGGGCTACACCTTC. Encoded protein: CASSKGGLGYTF. The chain combines TRBV6-5 with TRBJ1-2; D uncertain. Deletions cut 6 bases from V and 8 bases from J, with 13 bases between. The CDR3 is made up of 12 amino acids. CDR1 is MNHEY, CDR2 SVGAGI, per germline.

The chain combines TRBV9 with TRBJ1-5, with D possibly TRBD1 on 6 matching bases. V lost 4 bases to trimming and J lost 9 bases, with 14 bases between them. The CDR3 covers 13 residues. Germline values: CDR1 SGDLS, CDR2 YYNGEE. CDR3 sequence (DNA): TGTGCCAGCAGCTTAAGTACAGGGCGGCCCCAGCATTTT. Protein product: CASSLSTGRPQHF.